One T cell receptor beta chain is described in this entry. The data originate from a study of T cell changes during pregnancy in multiple sclerosis. Profiling relied on immunoSEQ multiplex PCR, and the TCRdb table lists in-frame clones only, not all of them. The sample consists of tens of thousands of clones, approximately 90% of them appearing once. This CDR3 spans 15 amino acids. Germline V gives CDR1 MNHNS, CDR2 SASEGT. Unmatched junction bases numbered 10, after V lost 5 bases and J lost 6 bases. The chain joins TRBV6-1 to TRBJ1-5, with 7 bases matching TRBD1. Sequenced here: CD8+ T cells from peripheral blood mononuclear cells, sampled in the second trimester of pregnancy. This TCR was sampled from a female donor with multiple sclerosis, enrolled in a pregnancy study. DNA for the CDR3: TGTGCCAGCAGTAGTGAAGTCTCAGGGGGTCAGCCCCAGCATTTT. The encoded protein is CASSSEVSGGQPQHF.